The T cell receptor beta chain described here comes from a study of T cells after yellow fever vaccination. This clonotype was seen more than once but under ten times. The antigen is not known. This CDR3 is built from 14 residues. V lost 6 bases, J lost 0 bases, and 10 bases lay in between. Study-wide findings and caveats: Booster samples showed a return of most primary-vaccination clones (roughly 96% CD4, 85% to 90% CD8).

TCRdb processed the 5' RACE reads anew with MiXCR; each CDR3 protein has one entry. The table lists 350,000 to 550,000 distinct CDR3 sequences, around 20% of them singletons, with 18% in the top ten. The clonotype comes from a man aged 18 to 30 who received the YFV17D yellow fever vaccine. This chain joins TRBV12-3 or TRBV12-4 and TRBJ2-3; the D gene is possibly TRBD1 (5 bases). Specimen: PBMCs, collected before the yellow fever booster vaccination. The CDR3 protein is CASSLTESTDTQYF. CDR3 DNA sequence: TGTGCCAGCAGCTTGACAGAAAGCACAGATACGCAGTATTTT.